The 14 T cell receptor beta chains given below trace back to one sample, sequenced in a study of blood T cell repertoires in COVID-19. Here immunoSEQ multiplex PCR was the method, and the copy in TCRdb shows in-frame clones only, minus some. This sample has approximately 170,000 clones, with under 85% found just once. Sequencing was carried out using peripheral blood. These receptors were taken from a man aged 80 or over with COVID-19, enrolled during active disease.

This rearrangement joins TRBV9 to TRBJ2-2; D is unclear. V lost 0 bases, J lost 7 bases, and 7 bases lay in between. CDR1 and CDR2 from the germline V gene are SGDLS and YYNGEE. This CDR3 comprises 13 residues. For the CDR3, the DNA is TGTGCCAGCAGCGTAGACCTAGACGGGGAGCTGTTTTTT. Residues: CASSVDLDGELFF.

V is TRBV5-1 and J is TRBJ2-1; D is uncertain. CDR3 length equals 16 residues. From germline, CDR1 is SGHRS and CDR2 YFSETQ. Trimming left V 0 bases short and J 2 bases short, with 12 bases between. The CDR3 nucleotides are TGCGCCAGCAGCTTGGCCGACGGCAGGACCTACAATGAGCAGTTCTTC. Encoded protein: CASSLADGRTYNEQFF.

The CDR3 region is CASSQVPGEQYF. The CDR3 nucleotides read TGTGCCAGCAGCCAAGTTCCGGGCGAGCAGTACTTC. The genes are TRBV3-1 (or the pseudogene TRBV3-2) and TRBJ2-7; D remains ambiguous. Germline CDR1 LGHDT, CDR2 YNNKEL (reference sequence). CDR3 length equals 12 residues. Trimming pared 1 base from V and 6 bases from J, leaving 7 bases between.

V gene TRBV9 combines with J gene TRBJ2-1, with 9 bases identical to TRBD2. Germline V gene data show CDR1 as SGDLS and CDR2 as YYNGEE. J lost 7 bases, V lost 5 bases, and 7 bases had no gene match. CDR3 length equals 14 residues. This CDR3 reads CASSTGTSINEQFF. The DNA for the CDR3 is TGTGCCAGCAGTACCGGGACTAGCATAAATGAGCAGTTCTTC.

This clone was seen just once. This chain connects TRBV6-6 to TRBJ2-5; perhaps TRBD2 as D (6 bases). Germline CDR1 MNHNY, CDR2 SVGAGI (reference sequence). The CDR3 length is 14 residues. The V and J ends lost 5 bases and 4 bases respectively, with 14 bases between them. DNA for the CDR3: TGTGCCAGCAGTCCAGGAGGGTTACGAGAGACCCAGTACTTC. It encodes CASSPGGLRETQYF.

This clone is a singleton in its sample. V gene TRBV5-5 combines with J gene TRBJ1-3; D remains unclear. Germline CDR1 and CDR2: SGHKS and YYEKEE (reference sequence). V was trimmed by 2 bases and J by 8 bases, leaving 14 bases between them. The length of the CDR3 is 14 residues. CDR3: CASSFYGERDTIYF. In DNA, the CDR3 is TGTGCCAGCAGCTTCTACGGGGAGCGGGACACCATATATTTT.

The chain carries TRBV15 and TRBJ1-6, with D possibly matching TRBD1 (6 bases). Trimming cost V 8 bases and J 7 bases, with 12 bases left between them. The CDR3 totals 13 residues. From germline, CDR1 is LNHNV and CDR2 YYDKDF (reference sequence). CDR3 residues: CATQRGINSPLHF. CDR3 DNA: TGTGCCACCCAGAGGGGGATCAATTCACCCCTCCACTTT.

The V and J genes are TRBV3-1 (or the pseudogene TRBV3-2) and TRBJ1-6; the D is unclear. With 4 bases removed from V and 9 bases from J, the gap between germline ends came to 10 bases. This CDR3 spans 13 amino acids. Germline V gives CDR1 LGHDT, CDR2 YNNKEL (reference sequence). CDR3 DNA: TGTGCCAGCAGCCCCCGTCGAGGTTCACCCCTCCACTTT. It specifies CASSPRRGSPLHF.

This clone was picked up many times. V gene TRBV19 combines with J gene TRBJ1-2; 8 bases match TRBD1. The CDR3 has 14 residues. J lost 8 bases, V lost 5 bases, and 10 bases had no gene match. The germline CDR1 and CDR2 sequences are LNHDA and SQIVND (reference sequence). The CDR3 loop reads CASSLRQGSGGYTF. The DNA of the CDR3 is TGTGCCAGTAGTCTCCGACAGGGGAGTGGCGGCTACACCTTC.

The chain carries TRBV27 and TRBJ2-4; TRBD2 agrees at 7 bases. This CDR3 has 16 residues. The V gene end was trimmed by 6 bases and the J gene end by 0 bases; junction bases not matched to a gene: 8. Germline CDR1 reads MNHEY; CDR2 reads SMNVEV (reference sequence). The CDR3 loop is CASRKGRALAKNIQYF. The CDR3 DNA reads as TGTGCCAGCAGAAAGGGGAGGGCGCTAGCCAAAAACATTCAGTACTTC.

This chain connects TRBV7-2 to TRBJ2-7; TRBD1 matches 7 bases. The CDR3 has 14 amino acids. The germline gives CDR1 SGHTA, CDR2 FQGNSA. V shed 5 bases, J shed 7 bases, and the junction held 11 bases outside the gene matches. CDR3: CASSVQTGLREQYF. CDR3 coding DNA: TGTGCCAGCAGCGTCCAGACAGGGCTGCGGGAGCAGTACTTC.

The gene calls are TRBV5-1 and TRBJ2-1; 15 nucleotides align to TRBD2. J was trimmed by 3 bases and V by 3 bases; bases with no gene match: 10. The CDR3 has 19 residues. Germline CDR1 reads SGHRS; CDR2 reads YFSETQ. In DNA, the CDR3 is TGCGCCAGCAGCTCGGGACTAGCGGGGGGCCGTCTTCTCTACAATGAGCAGTTCTTC. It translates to CASSSGLAGGRLLYNEQFF. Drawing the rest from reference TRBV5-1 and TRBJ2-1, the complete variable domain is KAGVTQTPRYLIKTRGQQVTLSCSPISGHRSVSWYQQTPGQGLQFLFEYFSETQRNKGNFPGRFSGRQFSNSRSEMNVSTLELGDSALYLCASSSGLAGGRLLYNEQFFGPGTRLTVL.

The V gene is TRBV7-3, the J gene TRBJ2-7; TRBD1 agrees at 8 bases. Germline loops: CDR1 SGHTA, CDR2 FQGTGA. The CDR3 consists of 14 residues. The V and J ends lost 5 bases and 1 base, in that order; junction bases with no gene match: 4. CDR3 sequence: CASSPGGWSYEQYF. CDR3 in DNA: TGTGCCAGCAGCCCAGGGGGCTGGTCCTACGAGCAGTACTTC.

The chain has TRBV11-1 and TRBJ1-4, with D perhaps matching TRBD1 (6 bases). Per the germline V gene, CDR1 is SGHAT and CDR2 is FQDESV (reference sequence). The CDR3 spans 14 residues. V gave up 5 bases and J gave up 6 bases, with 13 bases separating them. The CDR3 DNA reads TGTGCCAGCAGCCCCGGGGGGGGCCATGAAAAACTGTTTTTT. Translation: CASSPGGGHEKLFF.